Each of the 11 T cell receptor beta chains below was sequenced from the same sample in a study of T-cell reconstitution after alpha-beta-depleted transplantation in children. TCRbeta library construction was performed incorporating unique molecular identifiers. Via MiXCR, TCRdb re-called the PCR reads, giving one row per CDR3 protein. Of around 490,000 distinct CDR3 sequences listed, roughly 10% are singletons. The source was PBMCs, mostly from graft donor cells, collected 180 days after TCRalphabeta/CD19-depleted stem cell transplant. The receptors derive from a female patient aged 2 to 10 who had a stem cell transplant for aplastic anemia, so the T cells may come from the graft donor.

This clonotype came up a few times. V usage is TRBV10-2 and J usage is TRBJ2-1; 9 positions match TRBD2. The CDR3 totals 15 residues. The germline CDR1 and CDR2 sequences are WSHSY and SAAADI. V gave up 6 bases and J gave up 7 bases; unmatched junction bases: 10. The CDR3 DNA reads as TGCGCCAGCAGACTAATAGCGGGAGCCAGGAATGAGCAGTTCTTC. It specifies CASRLIAGARNEQFF.

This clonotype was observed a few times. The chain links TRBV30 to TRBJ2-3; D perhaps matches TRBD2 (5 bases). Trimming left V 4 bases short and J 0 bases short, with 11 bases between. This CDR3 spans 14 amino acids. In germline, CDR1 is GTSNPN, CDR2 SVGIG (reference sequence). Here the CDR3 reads CAWTEGQSTDTQYF. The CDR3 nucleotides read TGTGCCTGGACTGAGGGTCAAAGCACAGATACGCAGTATTTT.

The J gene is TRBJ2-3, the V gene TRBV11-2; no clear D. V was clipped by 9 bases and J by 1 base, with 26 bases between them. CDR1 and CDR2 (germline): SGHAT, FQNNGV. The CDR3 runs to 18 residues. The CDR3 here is CASPPTRPRLEGTDTQYF. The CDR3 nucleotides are TGTGCCAGTCCTCCCACGCGCCCCAGGCTAGAAGGCACAGATACGCAGTATTTT.

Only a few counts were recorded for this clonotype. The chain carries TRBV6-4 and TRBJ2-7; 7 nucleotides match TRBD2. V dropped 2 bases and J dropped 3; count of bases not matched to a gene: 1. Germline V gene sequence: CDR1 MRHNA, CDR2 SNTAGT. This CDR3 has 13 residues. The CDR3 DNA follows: TGTGCCAGCAGTGACAGGGAGGGCTACGAGCAGTACTTC. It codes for CASSDREGYEQYF.

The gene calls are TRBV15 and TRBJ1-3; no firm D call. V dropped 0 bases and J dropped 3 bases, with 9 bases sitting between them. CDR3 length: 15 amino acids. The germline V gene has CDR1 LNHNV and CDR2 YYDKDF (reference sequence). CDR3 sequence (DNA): TGTGCCACCAGCAGAGATCTGGGCTTTGGAAACACCATATATTTT. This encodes CATSRDLGFGNTIYF.

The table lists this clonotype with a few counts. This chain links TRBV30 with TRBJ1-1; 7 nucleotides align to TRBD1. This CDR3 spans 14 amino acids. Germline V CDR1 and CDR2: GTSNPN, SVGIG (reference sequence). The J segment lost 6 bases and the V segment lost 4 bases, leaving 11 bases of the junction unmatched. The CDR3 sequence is CAWNWGQPNAEAFF. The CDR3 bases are TGTGCCTGGAACTGGGGACAGCCTAACGCTGAAGCTTTCTTT.

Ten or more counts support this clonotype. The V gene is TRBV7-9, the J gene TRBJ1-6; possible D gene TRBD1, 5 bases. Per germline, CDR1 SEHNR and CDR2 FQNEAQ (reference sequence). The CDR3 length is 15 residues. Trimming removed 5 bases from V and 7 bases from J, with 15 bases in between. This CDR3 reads CASSPIQDSNSPLHF. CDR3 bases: TGTGCCAGCAGCCCTATACAGGATTCCAATTCACCCCTCCACTTT.

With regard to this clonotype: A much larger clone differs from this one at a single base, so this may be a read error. This chain's CDR3 is CSGHGIGAGELFF. In DNA form, the CDR3 reads TGCAGCGGACACGGGATAGGGGCCGGGGAGCTGTTTTTT. This chain links TRBV29-1 with TRBJ2-2; D could derive from TRBD1 or TRBD2 (5 bases each). CDR1 and CDR2 from the germline V gene are SQVTM and ANQGSEA. Between the trimmed V and J ends, which lost 7 bases and 6 bases, there was a span of 15 bases. The CDR3 is made up of 13 amino acids.

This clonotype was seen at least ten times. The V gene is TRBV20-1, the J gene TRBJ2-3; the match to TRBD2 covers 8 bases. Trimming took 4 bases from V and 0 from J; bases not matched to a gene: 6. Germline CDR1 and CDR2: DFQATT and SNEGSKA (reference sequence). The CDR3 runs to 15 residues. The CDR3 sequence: CSAKSGSASTDTQYF. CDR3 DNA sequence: TGCAGTGCTAAGAGCGGGAGTGCGAGCACAGATACGCAGTATTTT.

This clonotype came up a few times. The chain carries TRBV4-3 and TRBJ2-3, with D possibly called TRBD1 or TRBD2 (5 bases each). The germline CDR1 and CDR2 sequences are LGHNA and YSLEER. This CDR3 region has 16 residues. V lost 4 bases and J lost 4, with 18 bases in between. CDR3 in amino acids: CASSLRDQAVSDTQYF. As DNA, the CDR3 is TGCGCCAGCAGCCTACGGGACCAAGCCGTCTCAGATACGCAGTATTTT.

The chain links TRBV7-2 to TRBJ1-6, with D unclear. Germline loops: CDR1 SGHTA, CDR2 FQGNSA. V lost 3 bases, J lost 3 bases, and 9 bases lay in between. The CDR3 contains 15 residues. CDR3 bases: TGTGCCAGCAGCTTTTGGAAAAACTATAATTCACCCCTCCACTTT. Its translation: CASSFWKNYNSPLHF.